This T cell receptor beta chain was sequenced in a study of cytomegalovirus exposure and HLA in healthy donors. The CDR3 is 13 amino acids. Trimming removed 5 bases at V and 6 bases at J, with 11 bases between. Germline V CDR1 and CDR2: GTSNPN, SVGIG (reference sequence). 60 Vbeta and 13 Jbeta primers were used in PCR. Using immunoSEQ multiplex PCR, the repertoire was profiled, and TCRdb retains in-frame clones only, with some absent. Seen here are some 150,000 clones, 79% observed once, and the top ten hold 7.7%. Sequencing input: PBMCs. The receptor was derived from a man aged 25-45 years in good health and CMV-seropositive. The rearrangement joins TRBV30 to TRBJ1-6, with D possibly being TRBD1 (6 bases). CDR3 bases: TGTGCCTGGGGGTCAGGGGCTAATTCACCCCTCCACTTT. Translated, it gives CAWGSGANSPLHF.